This TCR beta chain comes out of a study of T-cell reconstitution after alpha-beta-depleted transplantation in children. Trimming cost V 1 base and J 5 bases; bases outside gene matches: 6. The CDR3 covers 15 residues. Preparation of the TCRbeta library was carried out with unique molecular identifiers. MiXCR was run by TCRdb on the PCR reads, yielding one entry per CDR3 protein. The sample has 360,000 or so distinct CDR3 sequences, 20% seen once. This clonotype originated in a human donor who donated a stem cell graft to a child with acute myeloid leukemia. The chain carries TRBV12-3 or TRBV12-4 and TRBJ2-7; 9 bases are shared with TRBD1. The sample here was PBMCs from the stem cell graft donor, taken from the stem cell graft. The CDR3, as DNA: TGTGCCAGCAGTTTAGGCGGGACAGGGCTCCACGAGCAGTACTTC. Its translation is CASSLGGTGLHEQYF.